These 19 T cell receptor beta chains were sequenced from one sample in a study of blood T cell repertoires in COVID-19. This table comes from immunoSEQ multiplex PCR, and its TCRdb copy is limited to in-frame clones, with some not included. The repertoire has about 210,000 clones, around 89% of them found once; the top ten carry 1.2%. The material sequenced was PBMCs or T cells enriched from blood (not recorded which). The receptor set was obtained from a man aged 30 to 39 who had recovered from COVID-19.

This clone was counted only a few times. The J gene is TRBJ2-3, the V gene TRBV6-1, with 9 bases fitting TRBD1. Trimming cost V 2 bases and J 6 bases; bases outside gene matches: 6. The CDR3 runs 15 residues. Per germline, CDR1 MNHNS and CDR2 SASEGT. In DNA, the CDR3 is TGTGCCAGCAGTGAATCGACAGGGGGGACGGATACGCAGTATTTT. As protein: CASSESTGGTDTQYF.

The chain uses TRBV2 and TRBJ1-2; D gene unclear. Germline V gene data show CDR1 as SNHLY and CDR2 as FYNNEI. The CDR3 contains 14 residues. Trimming shortened V by 3 bases and J by 1 base, and 9 bases separated the two germline ends. CDR3 protein: CASSEQALNYGYTF. CDR3 coding DNA: TGTGCCAGCAGTGAGCAGGCCCTTAACTATGGCTACACCTTC.

V is TRBV29-1 and J is TRBJ2-5, with 13 nucleotides matching TRBD2. V lost 3 bases to trimming and J lost 14 bases; unmatched junction nucleotides: 33. CDR1 SQVTM and CDR2 ANQGSEA come from the germline V gene. The CDR3 has 21 residues. In nucleotides, the CDR3 is TGCAGCGTTGAGCGGACTAGCGGGAGTCAACCGATGATGAGCAGTTCTTCTGTCGTTTACTTC. Amino acid sequence: CSVERTSGSQPMMSSSSVVYF.

This chain uses TRBV19 with TRBJ1-1, with D perhaps matching TRBD1 (5 bases). V dropped 4 bases and J dropped 5 bases, with 14 bases sitting between them. The CDR3 extends over 14 amino acids. Germline CDR1 LNHDA, CDR2 SQIVND (reference sequence). The CDR3 DNA follows: TGTGCCAGTAGTACCCCCCCGGGGGGAACTGAAGCTTTCTTT. It specifies CASSTPPGGTEAFF.

This chain connects TRBV10-2 to TRBJ2-1; TRBD2 agrees at 8 bases. With V trimmed by 3 bases and J by 2 bases, 6 bases remained unmatched. The length of the CDR3 is 16 residues. Germline CDR1 reads WSHSY; CDR2 reads SAAADI. In DNA, the CDR3 is TGCGCCAGCAGTGATCCGGGACTAGTTACCTACAATGAGCAGTTCTTC. Protein sequence: CASSDPGLVTYNEQFF.

The chain employs TRBV30 and TRBJ1-2; the match to TRBD1 covers 8 bases. The length of the CDR3 is 14 residues. Germline values: CDR1 GTSNPN, CDR2 SVGIG (reference sequence). After removal of 7 bases from V and 3 bases from J, the junction contained 10 bases not matched to a gene. Here the CDR3 DNA reads TGTGCCTTCCCGGGACAGGTGGGGGACTATGGCTACACCTTC. Amino acids: CAFPGQVGDYGYTF.

The CDR3 spells CASSLGLDFSTDTQYF. CDR3 DNA: TGTGCCAGCAGCTTGGGTCTAGACTTTAGCACAGATACGCAGTATTTT. This sequence joins TRBV5-5 and TRBJ2-3; no clear D. The V gene lost 0 bases and the J gene lost 0 bases, with 11 bases spanning the gap. The CDR3 runs to 16 residues. Germline values: CDR1 SGHKS, CDR2 YYEKEE (reference sequence).

This clone occurred a few times. This chain links TRBV5-4 with TRBJ2-2; 13 nucleotides line up with TRBD2. With V trimmed by 4 bases and J by 3 bases, 3 bases remained unmatched. The germline V gene has CDR1 SGHNT and CDR2 YYREEE (reference sequence). The CDR3 is made up of 16 amino acids. In nucleotides, the CDR3 is TGTGCCAGCAGCGGGACTAGCGGGGACTACACCGGGGAGCTGTTTTTT. Translating it yields CASSGTSGDYTGELFF.

V is TRBV10-3 and J is TRBJ2-7; 15 bases agree with TRBD2. This CDR3 has 16 residues. Germline V lookup: CDR1 ENHRY, CDR2 SYGVKD. The junction had 3 bases not matched to a gene; V was cut back by 4 bases and J by 2 bases. The CDR3 is CAISVGLAGGPYEQYF. For the CDR3, the DNA is TGTGCCATCAGTGTAGGACTAGCGGGAGGGCCCTACGAGCAGTACTTC.

The count of this clone is one. The chain is built from TRBV6-5 and TRBJ1-5; no firm D call. There are 12 residues in the CDR3. V gave up 8 bases and J gave up 0 bases, with 5 bases separating them. In germline, CDR1 is MNHEY, CDR2 SVGAGI. The CDR3 region is CASQDSNQPQHF. In DNA form, the CDR3 reads TGTGCCAGCCAGGATAGCAATCAGCCCCAGCATTTT.

V usage is TRBV9 and J usage is TRBJ2-1, with 12 bases matching TRBD2. V lost 4 bases and J lost 7; bases outside the gene matches: 9. Germline V gene sequence: CDR1 SGDLS, CDR2 YYNGEE. The CDR3 spans 16 residues. The CDR3 spells CASSPGLAGSGNEQFF. CDR3 in DNA: TGTGCCAGCAGCCCAGGACTAGCGGGATCGGGGAATGAGCAGTTCTTC.

This chain uses TRBV5-1 with TRBJ2-2; D is undetermined. V lost 0 bases and J lost 2, with 11 bases in between. This CDR3 comprises 16 residues. CDR1 SGHRS and CDR2 YFSETQ come from the germline V gene. CDR3 nucleotide sequence: TGCGCCAGCAGCTTGGGGATAGCTTCTAACACCGGGGAGCTGTTTTTT. Amino acids: CASSLGIASNTGELFF.

V and J are TRBV5-6 and TRBJ2-5; 8 nucleotides match TRBD2. After removal of 4 bases from V and 2 bases from J, the junction contained 7 bases not matched to a gene. The CDR3 totals 15 residues. CDR1 and CDR2 (germline): SGHDT, YYEEEE. The CDR3 sequence is CASSPGGRKQETQYF. The CDR3 nucleotides read TGTGCCAGCAGCCCGGGGGGGCGCAAGCAAGAGACCCAGTACTTC.

The chain joins TRBV11-3 to TRBJ2-3; 7 bases fit TRBD1. The V segment lost 4 bases and the J segment 2 bases; nucleotides outside the gene matches: 6. The germline gives CDR1 SGHNT, CDR2 YENEEA. This CDR3 is built from 15 residues. CDR3 nucleotides: TGTGCCAGCAGCTCAGGGGGACAGATCACAGATACGCAGTATTTT. Amino acids: CASSSGGQITDTQYF.

The V call is TRBV27, the J call TRBJ2-7; weak D call: TRBD2 (6 bases). The V end was cut by 3 bases, the J end by 2 bases, with 17 bases between. In germline, CDR1 is MNHEY, CDR2 SMNVEV (reference sequence). The CDR3 extends over 16 amino acids. In nucleotides, the CDR3 is TGTGCCAGCAGTTTTAGTGGCGGGGAGACCACCTACGAGCAGTACTTC. Its translation: CASSFSGGETTYEQYF.

The rearrangement joins TRBV4-1 to TRBJ1-1; D perhaps matches TRBD1 (5 bases). With 2 bases removed from V and 4 bases from J, the gap between germline ends came to 11 bases. CDR1 is MGHRA, CDR2 YSYEKL, per germline. This CDR3 has 14 residues. The DNA for the CDR3 is TGCGCCAGCAGCCAAAGGGGTGTTATCACTGAAGCTTTCTTT. Encoded protein: CASSQRGVITEAFF.

V gene TRBV11-2 combines with J gene TRBJ2-1; 11 nucleotides match TRBD1. Germline CDR1 SGHAT, CDR2 FQNNGV. V trimming: 6 bases; J trimming: 6 bases; junction bases outside the gene matches: 4. This CDR3 is 14 amino acids long. The CDR3 sequence is CASRWDRGFNEQFF. CDR3 nucleotide sequence: TGTGCCAGCAGATGGGACAGGGGGTTCAATGAGCAGTTCTTC.

The rearrangement uses TRBV7-9 and TRBJ1-4, with D possibly TRBD1 on 5 matching bases. Looked up from germline, CDR1 is SEHNR and CDR2 is FQNEAQ (reference sequence). The CDR3 extends over 14 amino acids. V lost 5 bases and J lost 5, with 12 bases in between. The CDR3: CASSARDRNEKLFF. CDR3 DNA sequence: TGTGCCAGCAGCGCCAGAGACAGAAATGAAAAACTGTTTTTT.

This chain uses TRBV11-2 with TRBJ1-4, with unresolved D. Per germline, CDR1 SGHAT and CDR2 FQNNGV. The CDR3 totals 14 residues. V lost 1 base and J 8 bases, leaving 11 bases between the germline ends. The CDR3 nucleotides read TGTGCCAGCAGCTTAGGGCAGCTCGGGGAAAAACTGTTTTTT. It yields the protein CASSLGQLGEKLFF.